This T cell receptor (beta chain) was captured in a study of blood T cell repertoires in COVID-19. On the study more broadly: Some COVID-19 samples were acute and others convalescent; all came from the United States, Italy and Spain. T cells, B-cell-depleted T cells, or PBMCs provided the cDNA or gDNA that served as material.

Researchers sorted participants into cohorts using their self-reported clinical history. The CDR3 extends over 21 amino acids. Losses at the gene ends were 3 bases for V and 2 bases for J; bases not matched to a gene: 13. The germline CDR1 and CDR2 sequences are LGHDT and YNNKEL (reference sequence). Assay: immunoSEQ multiplex PCR; the TCRdb copy retains only in-frame clones and omits some. Among a few hundred thousand clones listed, 70% to 90% were seen once. This clone was picked up a small number of times. This receptor was obtained from a woman in her twenties or thirties who had recovered from COVID-19. Specimen: PBMCs or T cells enriched from blood (not recorded which). The chain uses TRBV3-1 (or the pseudogene TRBV3-2) and TRBJ2-1; 16 bases map to TRBD2. CDR3 DNA sequence: TGTGCCAGCAGCCACTACTACCCGTCGGGACTAGCGGGGGGGCCCTACAATGAGCAGTTCTTC. Residues: CASSHYYPSGLAGGPYNEQFF.